This record concerns one TCR beta chain sequence. Other DNA variants within this sample encode the same CDR3. Some clones are missing from TCRdb's copy, which holds only in-frame ones; the method was immunoSEQ multiplex PCR. Of 95,000 to 150,000 clones in the sample, roughly 89% were seen once. From germline, CDR1 is GTSNPN and CDR2 SVGIG (reference sequence). CDR3 length: 13 residues. The V end lost 0 bases, the J end lost 2 bases, and 5 bases lay between the germline ends. The data originate from a study of control samples from healthy donors and cancer patients. This chain joins TRBV30 and TRBJ1-5; D is ambiguous. Material: blood. This sequence was found in a man aged 25 to 40 in good health. CDR3 loop: CAWSVEGNQPQHF. DNA of the CDR3: TGTGCCTGGAGTGTAGAGGGCAATCAGCCCCAGCATTTT.